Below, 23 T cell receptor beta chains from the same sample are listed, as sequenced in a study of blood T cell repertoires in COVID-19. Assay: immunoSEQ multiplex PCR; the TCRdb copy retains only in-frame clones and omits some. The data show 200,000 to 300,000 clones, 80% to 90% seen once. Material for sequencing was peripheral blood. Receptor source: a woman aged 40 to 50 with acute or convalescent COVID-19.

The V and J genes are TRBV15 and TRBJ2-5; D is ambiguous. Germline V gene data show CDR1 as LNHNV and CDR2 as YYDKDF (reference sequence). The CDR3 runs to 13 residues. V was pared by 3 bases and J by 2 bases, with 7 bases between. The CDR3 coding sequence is TGTGCCACCAGCAGGTCCCGGCAAGAGACCCAGTACTTC. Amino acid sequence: CATSRSRQETQYF.

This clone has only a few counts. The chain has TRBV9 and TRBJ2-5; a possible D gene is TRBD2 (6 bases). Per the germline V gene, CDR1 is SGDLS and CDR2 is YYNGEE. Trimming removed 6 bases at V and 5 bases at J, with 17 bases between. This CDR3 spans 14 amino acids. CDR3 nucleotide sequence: TGTGCCAGCACCCAGCGGGCTGGGGGGGAGACCCAGTACTTC. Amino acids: CASTQRAGGETQYF.

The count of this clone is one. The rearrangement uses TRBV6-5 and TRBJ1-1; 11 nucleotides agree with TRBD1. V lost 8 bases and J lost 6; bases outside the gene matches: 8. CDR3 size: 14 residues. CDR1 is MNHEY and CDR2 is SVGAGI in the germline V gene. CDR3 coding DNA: TGTGCCAGCCGGGGGGGACAGGGGGTGTCTGAAGCTTTCTTT. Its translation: CASRGGQGVSEAFF.

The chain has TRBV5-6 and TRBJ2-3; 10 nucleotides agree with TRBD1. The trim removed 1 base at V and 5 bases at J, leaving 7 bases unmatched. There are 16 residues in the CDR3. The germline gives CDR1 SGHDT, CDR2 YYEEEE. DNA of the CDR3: TGTGCCAGCAGCTTGTGGGGACAGGGGTGGGTAGATACGCAGTATTTT. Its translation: CASSLWGQGWVDTQYF.

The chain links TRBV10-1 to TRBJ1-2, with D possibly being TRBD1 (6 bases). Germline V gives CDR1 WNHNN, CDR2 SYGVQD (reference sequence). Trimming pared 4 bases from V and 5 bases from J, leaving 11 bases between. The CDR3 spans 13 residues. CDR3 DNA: TGCGCCAGCAGTGCCCAGACAGGTTATGGCTACACCTTC. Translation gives CASSAQTGYGYTF.

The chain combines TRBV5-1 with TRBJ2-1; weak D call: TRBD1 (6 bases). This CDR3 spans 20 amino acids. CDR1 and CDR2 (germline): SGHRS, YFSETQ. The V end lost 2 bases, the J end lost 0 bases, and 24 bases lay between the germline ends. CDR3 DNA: TGCGCCAGCAGCTTTCCCCCAAACTCGGCAGGGGACCGCTCCTACAATGAGCAGTTCTTC. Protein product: CASSFPPNSAGDRSYNEQFF.

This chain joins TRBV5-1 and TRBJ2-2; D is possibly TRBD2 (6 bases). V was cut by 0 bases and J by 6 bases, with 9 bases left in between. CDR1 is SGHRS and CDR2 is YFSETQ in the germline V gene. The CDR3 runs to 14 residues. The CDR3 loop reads CASSLGRGSGELFF. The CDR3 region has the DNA TGCGCCAGCAGCTTGGGGCGGGGTTCCGGGGAGCTGTTTTTT. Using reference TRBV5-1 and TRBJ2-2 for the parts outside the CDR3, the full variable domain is KAGVTQTPRYLIKTRGQQVTLSCSPISGHRSVSWYQQTPGQGLQFLFEYFSETQRNKGNFPGRFSGRQFSNSRSEMNVSTLELGDSALYLCASSLGRGSGELFFGEGSRLTVL.

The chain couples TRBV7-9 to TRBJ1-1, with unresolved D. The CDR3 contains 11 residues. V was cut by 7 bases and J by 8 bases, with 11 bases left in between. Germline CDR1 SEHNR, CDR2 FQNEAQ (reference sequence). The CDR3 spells CASTRRYEAFF. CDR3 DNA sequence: TGTGCCAGCACCCGCCGGTACGAAGCTTTCTTT.

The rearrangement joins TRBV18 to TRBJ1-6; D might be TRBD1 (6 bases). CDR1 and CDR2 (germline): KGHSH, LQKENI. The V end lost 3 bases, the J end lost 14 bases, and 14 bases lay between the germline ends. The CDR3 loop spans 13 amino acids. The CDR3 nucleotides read TGTGCCAGCTCACCCCAGGGGAGTTCGACCCTCCACTTT. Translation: CASSPQGSSTLHF.

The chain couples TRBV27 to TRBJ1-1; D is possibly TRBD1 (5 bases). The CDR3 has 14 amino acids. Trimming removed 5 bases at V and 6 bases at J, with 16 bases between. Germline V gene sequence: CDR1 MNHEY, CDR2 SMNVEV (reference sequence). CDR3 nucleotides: TGTGCCAGCAGTCCCGACAGATCGCGGTCTGAAGCTTTCTTT. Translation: CASSPDRSRSEAFF.

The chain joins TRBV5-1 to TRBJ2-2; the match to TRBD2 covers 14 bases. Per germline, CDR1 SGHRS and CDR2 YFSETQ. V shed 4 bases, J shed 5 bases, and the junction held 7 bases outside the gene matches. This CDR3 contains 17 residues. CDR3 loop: CASSGGLAGGKTGELFF. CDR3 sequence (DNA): TGCGCCAGCAGCGGAGGACTAGCGGGGGGCAAGACCGGGGAGCTGTTTTTT.

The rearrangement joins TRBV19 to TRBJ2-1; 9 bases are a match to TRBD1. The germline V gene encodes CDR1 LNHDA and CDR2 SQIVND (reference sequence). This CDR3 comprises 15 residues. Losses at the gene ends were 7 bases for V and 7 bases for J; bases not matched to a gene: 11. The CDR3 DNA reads TGTGCCAGTACCATCCAGGACAGGGGTAGTAATGAGCAGTTCTTC. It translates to CASTIQDRGSNEQFF.

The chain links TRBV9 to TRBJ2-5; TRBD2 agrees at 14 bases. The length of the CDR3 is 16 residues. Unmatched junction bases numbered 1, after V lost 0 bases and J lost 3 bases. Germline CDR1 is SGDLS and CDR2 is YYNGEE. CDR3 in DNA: TGTGCCAGCAGCGTAGCGGGACTAGCGGGGGAAGAGACCCAGTACTTC. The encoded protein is CASSVAGLAGEETQYF.

The CDR3 DNA sequence: TGCGCCAGCAGCCAAGGGACTAGCGGGGGAAGGCAAGAGACCCAGTACTTC. It translates to CASSQGTSGGRQETQYF. The V call is TRBV5-1, the J call TRBJ2-5, with TRBD2 matching over 14 bases. Germline trimming cut 4 bases from V and 2 bases from J; bases unmatched to any gene: 7. This CDR3 has 17 amino acids. Germline V gene lookup returns CDR1 SGHRS and CDR2 YFSETQ.

CDR3 sequence reads: CASTGDRGLFF. The CDR3 DNA reads as TGTGCCAGCACCGGGGACAGGGGGCTGTTTTTT. The rearrangement links TRBV12-3 or TRBV12-4 to TRBJ2-2, with 10 bases lining up with TRBD1. With V trimmed by 7 bases and J by 13 bases, 3 bases remained unmatched. The CDR3 totals 11 residues.

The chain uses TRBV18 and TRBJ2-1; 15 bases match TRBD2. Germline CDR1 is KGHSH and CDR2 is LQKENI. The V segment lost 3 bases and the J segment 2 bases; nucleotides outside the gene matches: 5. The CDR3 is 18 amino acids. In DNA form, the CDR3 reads TGTGCCAGCTCACCTAAGGGGACTAGCGGGGGGCCCTACAATGAGCAGTTCTTC. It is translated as CASSPKGTSGGPYNEQFF.

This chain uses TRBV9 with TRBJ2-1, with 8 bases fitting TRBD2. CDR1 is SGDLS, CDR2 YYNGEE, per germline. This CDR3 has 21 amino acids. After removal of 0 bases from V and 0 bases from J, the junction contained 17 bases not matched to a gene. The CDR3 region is CASSVARGGPNPESSYNEQFF. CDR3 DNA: TGTGCCAGCAGCGTAGCTCGGGGGGGGCCCAACCCAGAAAGCTCCTACAATGAGCAGTTCTTC.

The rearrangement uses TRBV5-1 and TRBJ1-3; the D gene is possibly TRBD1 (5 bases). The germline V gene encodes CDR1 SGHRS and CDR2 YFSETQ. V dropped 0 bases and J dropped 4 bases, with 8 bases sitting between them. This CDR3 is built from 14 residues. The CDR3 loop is CASSLEAGGNTIYF. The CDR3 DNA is TGCGCCAGCAGCTTGGAGGCAGGGGGAAACACCATATATTTT.

CDR3 loop: CASSSKQGMNTEAFF. CDR3 nucleotides: TGCGCCAGCAGCAGTAAACAGGGAATGAACACTGAAGCTTTCTTT. This chain connects TRBV5-1 to TRBJ1-1; the D gene is possibly TRBD1 (6 bases). This CDR3 is built from 15 residues. The V end lost 4 bases, the J end lost 0 bases, and 13 bases lay between the germline ends. CDR1 and CDR2 from the germline V gene are SGHRS and YFSETQ.

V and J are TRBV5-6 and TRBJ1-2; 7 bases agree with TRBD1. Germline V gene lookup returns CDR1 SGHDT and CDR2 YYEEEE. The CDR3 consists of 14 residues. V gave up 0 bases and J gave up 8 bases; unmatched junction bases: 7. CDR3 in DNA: TGTGCCAGCAGCTTGGCAGGGGGGTCGAAAGGCTACACCTTC. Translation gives CASSLAGGSKGYTF.

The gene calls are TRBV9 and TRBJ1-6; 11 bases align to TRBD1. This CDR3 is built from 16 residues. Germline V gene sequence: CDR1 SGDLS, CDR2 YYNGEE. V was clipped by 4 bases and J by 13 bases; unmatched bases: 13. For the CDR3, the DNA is TGTGCCAGCAGCCGAGATCCGGGACAGGGGGTGAGTCCCCTCCACTTT. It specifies CASSRDPGQGVSPLHF. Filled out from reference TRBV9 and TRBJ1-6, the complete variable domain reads DSGVTQTPKHLITATGQRVTLRCSPRSGDLSVYWYQQSLDQGLQFLIQYYNGEERAKGNILERFSAQQFPDLHSELNLSSLELGDSALYFCASSRDPGQGVSPLHFGNGTRLTVT.

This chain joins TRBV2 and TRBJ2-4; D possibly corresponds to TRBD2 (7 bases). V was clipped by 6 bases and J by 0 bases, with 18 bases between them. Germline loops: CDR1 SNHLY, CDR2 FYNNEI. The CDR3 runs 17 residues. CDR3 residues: CASSAHGGLLAKNIQYF. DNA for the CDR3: TGTGCCAGCAGCGCCCACGGGGGGCTATTAGCCAAAAACATTCAGTACTTC.

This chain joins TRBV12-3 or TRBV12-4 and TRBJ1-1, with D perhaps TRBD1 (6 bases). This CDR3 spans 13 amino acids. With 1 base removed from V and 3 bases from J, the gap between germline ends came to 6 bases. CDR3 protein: CASSLGQDTEAFF. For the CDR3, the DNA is TGTGCCAGCAGTTTAGGACAGGACACTGAAGCTTTCTTT.